These 18 T cell receptor beta chains were sequenced from one sample in a study of post-analysis software for immune sequencing data. General study findings and limits: TRBV segments more frequent in patients than in controls numbered five and included TRBV5-6, TRBV5-1 and TRBV20-1.

Their antigen targets remain unknown. The TCR beta cDNA libraries contained unique molecular identifiers. Each CDR3 protein gets one entry after TCRdb re-called the PCR reads with MiXCR. The repertoire holds 380,000 or so distinct CDR3 sequences, with around 37% as singletons. Material: blood. These receptors all come from a girl between 5 and 17 years old with multiple sclerosis.

As concerns this clonotype: Possible read error: a much larger clone is one base away. The CDR3 ends on some other residue instead of the conserved phenylalanine or tryptophan, so this is likely a read error. The chain carries TRBV7-2 and TRBJ2-7, with 7 bases lining up with TRBD1. The J segment lost 1 base and the V segment lost 2 bases, leaving 2 bases of the junction unmatched. The CDR3 length is 14 residues. Germline CDR1 SGHTA, CDR2 FQGNSA. The CDR3 coding sequence is TGTGCCAGCAGCTTACCGGGACAGTCCTACGAGCAGTACTCC. Its translation: CASSLPGQSYEQYS.

This clonotype was detected only a few times. The chain links TRBV12-3 or TRBV12-4 to TRBJ1-4; D is possibly TRBD1 (6 bases). Trimming took 7 bases from V and 8 from J, leaving 20 bases between them. This CDR3 is 15 amino acids long. The CDR3 sequence: CASTQFGGADEKLFF. The CDR3 nucleotides read TGTGCCAGCACCCAATTCGGGGGGGCGGACGAAAAACTGTTTTTT.

As concerns this clonotype: A read error may produce the germline difference seen at one junction end. This chain joins TRBV7-2 and TRBJ2-1, with D possibly TRBD1 on 6 matching bases. The CDR3 sequence is 14 residues long. Germline V gene sequence: CDR1 SGHTA, CDR2 FQGNSA. The CDR3 DNA reads TGTGCCAGCAGCTTCCCAGGACAGTACAATGAGCAGGTCTTC. Its translation is CASSFPGQYNEQVF.

V gene TRBV19 combines with J gene TRBJ2-5; 7 bases line up with TRBD1. Judging by the DNA end, TRBJ2-7 fits better; the J call may be wrong. CDR1 and CDR2 from the germline V gene are LNHDA and SQIVND (reference sequence). The CDR3 consists of 14 residues. CDR3 sequence (DNA): TGTGCCAGTAGGACAGGGCATGCGACCTACGAGCAGTACTTC. Translated, it gives CASRTGHATYEQYF.

This clonotype was observed a handful of times. Because it lacks the conserved phenylalanine or tryptophan at the end, this CDR3 is likely a read error. The rearrangement joins TRBV12-3 or TRBV12-4 to TRBJ2-4; 9 bases are a match to TRBD1. This CDR3 is built from 16 residues. J gave up 1 base and V 5 bases, and 6 bases lay outside the gene matches. This CDR3 is CASSQQGAYAKNIQYL. The CDR3 bases are TGTGCCAGCAGTCAACAGGGGGCGTACGCCAAAAACATTCAGTACCTC.

In this sample, this clonotype turned up once. This sequence joins TRBV12-3 or TRBV12-4 and TRBJ2-6; D perhaps matches TRBD2 (5 bases). V was trimmed by 8 bases and J by 6 bases, leaving 14 bases between them. This CDR3 comprises 14 residues. CDR3 loop: CASSGWRMANVLTF. The CDR3, as DNA: TGTGCCAGCTCTGGATGGAGGATGGCCAACGTCCTGACTTTC.

This clonotype was observed a handful of times. The genes are TRBV4-1 and TRBJ2-3; 8 bases are a match to TRBD2. J was trimmed by 3 bases and V by 6 bases; bases with no gene match: 2. Germline CDR1 and CDR2: MGHRA and YSYEKL. The length of the CDR3 is 13 residues. The chain's CDR3 is CASRTGGTDTQYF. The CDR3 DNA follows: TGCGCCAGCAGGACGGGGGGGACAGATACGCAGTATTTT.

The V call is TRBV4-2, the J call TRBJ2-5; TRBD2 matches 9 bases. Germline CDR1 LGHNA, CDR2 YNFKEQ. The CDR3 covers 16 residues. The ends lost 0 bases at V and 2 bases at J; junction bases unmatched: 4. The CDR3 reads CASSQDLLAGQETQYF. For the CDR3, the DNA is TGTGCCAGCAGCCAAGATTTGCTAGCGGGGCAAGAGACCCAGTACTTC.

As DNA, the CDR3 is TGTGCCAGCAGCTCGGGACAGGGGGCGCGAGATGAGCAGTTCTTC. Translation: CASSSGQGARDEQFF. This rearrangement joins TRBV12-3 or TRBV12-4 to TRBJ2-1; 12 positions agree with TRBD1. There are 15 residues in the CDR3. V shed 6 bases, J shed 8 bases, and the junction held 8 bases outside the gene matches.

This rearrangement joins TRBV5-6 to TRBJ2-5; 11 bases align to TRBD2. The CDR3 consists of 18 residues. Germline-derived CDR1 and CDR2 are SGHDT and YYEEEE. J was trimmed by 3 bases and V by 3 bases; bases with no gene match: 13. The CDR3 loop reads CASSSGPPSGGFKETQYF. In nucleotides, the CDR3 is TGTGCCAGCAGCTCCGGACCCCCTAGCGGGGGGTTTAAAGAGACCCAGTACTTC.

The J gene is TRBJ1-4, the V gene TRBV20-1; D is uncertain. From germline, CDR1 is DFQATT and CDR2 SNEGSKA (reference sequence). V shed 3 bases and J shed 3 bases, with 11 bases lying between them. This CDR3 comprises 14 residues. The CDR3 reads CSASSTASNEKLFF. The CDR3 DNA is TGCAGTGCTAGTTCTACGGCATCTAATGAAAAACTGTTTTTT.

The V and J genes are TRBV6-1 and TRBJ2-3, with D perhaps matching TRBD2 (7 bases). Trimming took 2 bases from V and 6 from J, leaving 18 bases between them. The CDR3 is made up of 16 amino acids. Per germline, CDR1 MNHNS and CDR2 SASEGT. The CDR3 is CASSESWGGPTDTQYF. CDR3 coding DNA: TGTGCCAGCAGTGAATCTTGGGGGGGCCCCACGGATACGCAGTATTTT.

The rearrangement joins TRBV5-1 to TRBJ2-1; TRBD2 aligns across 8 bases. Unmatched junction bases numbered 13, after V lost 4 bases and J lost 10 bases. Per the germline V gene, CDR1 is SGHRS and CDR2 is YFSETQ. There are 15 residues in the CDR3. The CDR3 is CASSPGPSGRLEQFF. For the CDR3, the DNA is TGCGCCAGCAGCCCGGGCCCTAGCGGGCGCCTGGAGCAGTTCTTC. Filled out from reference TRBV5-1 and TRBJ2-1, the complete variable domain reads KAGVTQTPRYLIKTRGQQVTLSCSPISGHRSVSWYQQTPGQGLQFLFEYFSETQRNKGNFPGRFSGRQFSNSRSEMNVSTLELGDSALYLCASSPGPSGRLEQFFGPGTRLTVL.

V and J are TRBV10-3 and TRBJ2-3, with a possible D match to TRBD1 (6 bases). Trimming cost V 0 bases and J 4 bases, with 8 bases left between them. Germline CDR1 is ENHRY and CDR2 is SYGVKD. The CDR3 has 14 amino acids. Here the CDR3 DNA reads TGTGCCATCAGTGAGTCAAAGGGGGCAGATACGCAGTATTTT. Its translation: CAISESKGADTQYF.

This clonotype was counted between two and nine times. The rearrangement links TRBV29-1 to TRBJ2-3; TRBD2 matches at 12 bases. V was pared by 3 bases and J by 7 bases, with 8 bases of the junction left unmatched. This CDR3 region has 15 residues. Germline V gene data show CDR1 as SQVTM and CDR2 as ANQGSEA. The CDR3 DNA sequence: TGCAGCGTTGAGCCCGGGACTAGCGGGCCAAATACGCAGTATTTT. This translates into CSVEPGTSGPNTQYF.

The sample holds a few counts of this clonotype. The CDR3 spells CASGLSGSSYEQYF. The CDR3 DNA sequence: TGTGCCAGCGGACTTAGCGGGAGCTCCTACGAGCAGTACTTC. The chain couples TRBV6-2 or TRBV6-3 to TRBJ2-7; TRBD2 matches at 9 bases. Germline V lookup: CDR1 MNHEY, CDR2 SVGEGT. This CDR3 is 14 amino acids long. Losses at the gene ends were 8 bases for V and 0 bases for J; bases not matched to a gene: 5.

V gene TRBV10-3 combines with J gene TRBJ1-1, with D possibly matching TRBD1 (5 bases). The germline V gene encodes CDR1 ENHRY and CDR2 SYGVKD. V lost 2 bases and J 3 bases, leaving 13 bases between the germline ends. This CDR3 is 15 amino acids long. Here the CDR3 DNA reads TGTGCCATCAGTGAGGGGGCAGAGGTTTACACTGAAGCTTTCTTT. Protein product: CAISEGAEVYTEAFF.

In DNA form, the CDR3 reads TGTGCCAGCAGCTCGGGACTAGCGGGGGGTTTGGCCTACAATGAGCAGTTCTTC. Protein product: CASSSGLAGGLAYNEQFF. J is TRBJ2-1 and V is TRBV7-6; 15 bases line up with TRBD2. Germline loops: CDR1 SGHVS, CDR2 FNYEAQ. The junction had 6 bases not matched to a gene; V was cut back by 4 bases and J by 2 bases. The CDR3 extends over 18 amino acids. The variable domain in full, with the rest retrieved from reference TRBV7-6 and TRBJ2-1, is GAGVSQSPRYKVTKRGQDVALRCDPISGHVSLYWYRQALGQGPEFLTYFNYEAQQDKSGLPNDRFSAERPEGSISTLTIQRTEQRDSAMYRCASSSGLAGGLAYNEQFFGPGTRLTVL.